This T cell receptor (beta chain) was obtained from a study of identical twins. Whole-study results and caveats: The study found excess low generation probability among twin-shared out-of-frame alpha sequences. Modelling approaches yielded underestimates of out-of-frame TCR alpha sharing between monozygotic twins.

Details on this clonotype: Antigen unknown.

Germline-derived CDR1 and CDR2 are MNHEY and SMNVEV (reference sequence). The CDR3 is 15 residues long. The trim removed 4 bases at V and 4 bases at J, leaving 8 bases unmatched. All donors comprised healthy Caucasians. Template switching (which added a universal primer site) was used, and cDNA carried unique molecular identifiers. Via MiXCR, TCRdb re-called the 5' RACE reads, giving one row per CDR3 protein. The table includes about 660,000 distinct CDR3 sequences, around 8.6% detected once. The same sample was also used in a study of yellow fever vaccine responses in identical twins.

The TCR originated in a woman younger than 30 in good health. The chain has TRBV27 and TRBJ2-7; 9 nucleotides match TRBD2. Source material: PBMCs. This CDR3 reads CASSSPRSGRYEQYF. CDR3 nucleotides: TGTGCCAGCAGTTCTCCTCGAAGCGGGAGGTACGAGCAGTACTTC.